One sample yielded the 20 T cell receptor beta chains listed below, sequenced in a study of T cell responses to AZD1222 COVID-19 vaccine. Measured with immunoSEQ multiplex PCR; TCRdb has only the in-frame clones, and not every one. The table includes some 120,000 clones, 89% detected once. This specimen was peripheral blood, taken on day 0 of AZD1222 vaccination. Receptors were obtained from an adult in good health.

The V and J genes are TRBV18 and TRBJ2-1; 12 positions match TRBD2. Trimming took 6 bases from V and 7 from J; bases not matched to a gene: 7. This CDR3 is 15 amino acids long. The germline V gene encodes CDR1 KGHSH and CDR2 LQKENI. The CDR3 coding sequence is TGTGCCAGCTCTCGCACTAGCGGGAGGAATAATGAGCAGTTCTTC. As protein: CASSRTSGRNNEQFF.

V and J are TRBV21-1 and TRBJ1-2; the table's D gene call, TRBD1, was not cross checked with the DNA. TRBV21-1 is a documented pseudogene. CDR3 length: 16 amino acids. CDR3 DNA sequence: TGTGCCAGCAGCAAAGCCGGGGCAGGGGGCGCCGATGGCTACACCTTC. Translating gives CASSKAGAGGADGYTF.

The rearrangement uses TRBV6-2 or TRBV6-3 and TRBJ1-2; TRBD1 matches 7 bases. This CDR3 has 15 residues. Germline values: CDR1 MNHEY, CDR2 SVGEGT. The V and J ends lost 4 bases and 2 bases, in that order; junction bases with no gene match: 7. CDR3 DNA sequence: TGTGCCAGCAGTTCTCGGGGACAGCACAACTATGGCTACACCTTC. It is translated as CASSSRGQHNYGYTF.

This CDR3 reads CASSQDPGPEETQYF. In DNA, the CDR3 is TGTGCCAGCAGCCAAGATCCGGGACCTGAAGAGACCCAGTACTTC. The gene calls are TRBV3-1 (or the pseudogene TRBV3-2) and TRBJ2-5; D might be TRBD1 or TRBD2, each matching 5 bases. The V gene's germline CDR1 is LGHDT and CDR2 YNNKEL (reference sequence). The CDR3 runs to 15 residues. V was trimmed by 0 bases and J by 3 bases, leaving 11 bases between them.

V is TRBV10-3 and J is TRBJ2-2; D remains unclear. This CDR3 region has 13 residues. Between the trimmed V and J ends, which lost 2 bases and 5 bases, there was a span of 6 bases. CDR1 and CDR2 (germline): ENHRY, SYGVKD. The CDR3 spells CAISELLTGELFF. The DNA for the CDR3 is TGTGCCATCAGTGAGCTGCTAACCGGGGAGCTGTTTTTT.

The J gene is TRBJ1-5, the V gene TRBV6-5; 11 nucleotides agree with TRBD1. Looked up from germline, CDR1 is MNHEY and CDR2 is SVGAGI. There are 16 residues in the CDR3. Trimming cost V 0 bases and J 6 bases; bases outside gene matches: 4. The CDR3 DNA is TGTGCCAGCAGTTACTCCGGGACAGGGGGAAGTCAGCCCCAGCATTTT. Protein: CASSYSGTGGSQPQHF.

The rearrangement links TRBV5-1 to TRBJ1-6; D is unresolved. This CDR3 contains 15 residues. The germline CDR1 and CDR2 sequences are SGHRS and YFSETQ. The V gene lost 0 bases and the J gene lost 8 bases, with 12 bases spanning the gap. CDR3 coding DNA: TGCGCCAGCAGCTTGGGGGCGGCCCTAGATTCACCCCTCCACTTT. It specifies CASSLGAALDSPLHF.

The genes are TRBV3-1 (or the pseudogene TRBV3-2) and TRBJ2-7; 7 nucleotides match TRBD1. V shed 0 bases and J 3 bases; nucleotides not matched to a gene: 5. CDR3 length: 15 amino acids. Germline CDR1 LGHDT, CDR2 YNNKEL (reference sequence). The CDR3 nucleotides are TGTGCCAGCAGCCAAGATGGGTACAGGGGCTACGAGCAGTACTTC. This translates into CASSQDGYRGYEQYF.

The chain has TRBV28 and TRBJ1-1; D not resolved. The V gene lost 4 bases and the J gene lost 8 bases, with 14 bases spanning the gap. There are 13 residues in the CDR3. Germline values: CDR1 MDHEN, CDR2 SYDVKM. This CDR3 is CASSSKLRREAFF. In nucleotides, the CDR3 is TGTGCCAGCAGTTCAAAATTGCGGCGAGAAGCTTTCTTT.

The rearrangement links TRBV6-4 to TRBJ2-1; no reliable D call. Trimming took 6 bases from V and 1 from J, leaving 13 bases between them. The germline V gene has CDR1 MRHNA and CDR2 SNTAGT. This CDR3 comprises 15 residues. DNA for the CDR3: TGTGCCAGCAGCCAAACCGAGTGGTCCTACAATGAGCAGTTCTTC. This translates into CASSQTEWSYNEQFF.

The CDR3, as DNA: TGTGCCAGCTCCCGGACGTCGGGCAGTGAAAAACTGTTTTTT. Its translation: CASSRTSGSEKLFF. The chain employs TRBV18 and TRBJ1-4; D uncertain. The length of the CDR3 is 14 residues. Per germline, CDR1 KGHSH and CDR2 LQKENI. V gave up 6 bases and J gave up 7 bases, with 15 bases separating them.

V usage is TRBV24-1 and J usage is TRBJ1-5, with TRBD1 matching 8 bases. V lost 9 bases and J lost 6; bases outside the gene matches: 3. The CDR3 is 12 amino acids. CDR1 KGHDR and CDR2 SFDVKD come from the germline V gene. The CDR3 DNA reads as TGTGCCACCGGCAGGGGGCTTCAGCCCCAGCATTTT. It translates to CATGRGLQPQHF.

In nucleotides, the CDR3 is TGTGCCTGGAGTGCGATAAACATGGTTAGGCCCCTCCACTTT. Protein sequence: CAWSAINMVRPLHF. The chain carries TRBV30 and TRBJ1-6; D ambiguous. Trimming cost V 1 base and J 13 bases, with 17 bases left between them. The length of the CDR3 is 14 residues. CDR1 is GTSNPN and CDR2 is SVGIG in the germline V gene (reference sequence).

This chain joins TRBV5-1 and TRBJ1-2; D not certain. CDR3 length equals 15 residues. V lost 1 base, J lost 0 bases, and 10 bases lay in between. In germline, CDR1 is SGHRS, CDR2 YFSETQ. CDR3 amino acids: CASSLPGSTNYGYTF. The CDR3 DNA is TGCGCCAGCAGCTTGCCCGGGTCTACTAACTATGGCTACACCTTC.

The table lists this clone with a count of one. The chain joins TRBV3-1 (or the pseudogene TRBV3-2) to TRBJ1-1, with a possible D match to TRBD1 (5 bases). This CDR3 contains 14 residues. CDR1 and CDR2 (germline): LGHDT, YNNKEL (reference sequence). The germline V and J ends were trimmed by 4 bases and 8 bases, with 17 bases remaining between them. The CDR3 nucleotides read TGTGCCAGCAGCCCATTTTCGGGGGGGTCGGAAGCTTTCTTT. Its translation: CASSPFSGGSEAFF.

The chain has TRBV19 and TRBJ2-2, with D possibly matching TRBD1 (6 bases). The germline V and J ends were trimmed by 4 bases and 2 bases, with 11 bases remaining between them. This CDR3 has 15 residues. Germline CDR1 reads LNHDA; CDR2 reads SQIVND (reference sequence). CDR3 residues: CASSRTGINTGELFF. CDR3 coding DNA: TGTGCCAGTAGTAGAACAGGGATAAACACCGGGGAGCTGTTTTTT.

The chain combines TRBV5-1 with TRBJ1-6; weak D call: TRBD1 (5 bases). Germline lookup yields CDR1 SGHRS and CDR2 YFSETQ. The CDR3 runs to 14 residues. V was shortened by 4 bases and J by 8 bases, with 13 bases between the two germline ends. This CDR3 reads CASSGGDGHSPLHF. The CDR3 nucleotides are TGCGCCAGCAGCGGGGGGGACGGCCATTCACCCCTCCACTTT.

The V gene is TRBV10-3, the J gene TRBJ2-1; weak D call: TRBD2 (7 bases). Trimming cost V 4 bases and J 5 bases, with 12 bases left between them. CDR1 is ENHRY, CDR2 SYGVKD, per germline. CDR3 size: 14 residues. The CDR3 here is CAISGGGLNNEQFF. The DNA for the CDR3 is TGTGCCATCAGTGGGGGGGGGCTAAACAATGAGCAGTTCTTC.

This chain uses TRBV27 with TRBJ2-7, with D unclear. Germline values: CDR1 MNHEY, CDR2 SMNVEV (reference sequence). The V end was cut by 2 bases, the J end by 0 bases, with 11 bases between. The CDR3 runs to 15 residues. For the CDR3, the DNA is TGTGCCAGCAGTTTAAAGTTCGATGGCTCCTACGAGCAGTACTTC. Translating it yields CASSLKFDGSYEQYF.

This clone was seen just once. V gene TRBV5-6 combines with J gene TRBJ2-7; D remains ambiguous. The V gene lost 3 bases and the J gene lost 8 bases, with 9 bases spanning the gap. The CDR3 covers 11 residues. Germline values: CDR1 SGHDT, CDR2 YYEEEE. CDR3 amino acids: CASSSVGKQYF. The CDR3, as DNA: TGTGCCAGCAGCTCAGTGGGGAAGCAGTACTTC.